This entry features one TCR beta chain sequence. This entry is derived from a study of blood T cell repertoires in COVID-19. Overall study: Sites in the United States, Italy and Spain provided acute and convalescent COVID-19 samples.

Germline values: CDR1 MNHEY, CDR2 SMNVEV (reference sequence). Trimming cost V 5 bases and J 0 bases, with 11 bases left between them. This CDR3 comprises 15 residues. In the source study's methods: The assay estimated nucleated cells by amplifying reference gene primers. The protocol was immunoSEQ multiplex PCR, while the TCRdb copy is restricted to in-frame clones and leaves out a portion. D and trimming were read from the DNA, whereas the V and J calls and clone size are those reported in that table. Of approximately 26,000 clones listed, 80% to 95% were seen once; the top ten hold just over 2%. Sequencing was performed on peripheral blood. The rearrangement joins TRBV27 to TRBJ2-1; D gene ambiguous. The TCR comes from a human donor in a cohort sampled during active COVID-19. CDR3 region: CASSPALSSYNEQFF. For the CDR3, the DNA is TGTGCCAGCAGTCCTGCCCTGAGCTCCTACAATGAGCAGTTCTTC.